This T cell receptor beta chain was found in a study of beta chain features in type 1 diabetes. General study findings and limits: Type 1 diabetes patients had VDJ junctions that carried fewer insertions and more deletions.

The sequenced template was cDNA made from the entire isolated RNA. About a million reads, on average, were obtained from stem cell-like memory T cell samples. Profiling relied on immunoSEQ multiplex PCR, and the TCRdb table lists in-frame clones only, not all of them. In the table there are approximately 110,000 clones, about 40% of which are singletons. This clone was seen a handful of times. What it recognizes is unknown. Between the trimmed V and J ends, which lost 2 bases and 3 bases, there was a span of 7 bases. CDR1 is LNHDA, CDR2 SQIVND, per germline (reference sequence). The CDR3 runs to 13 residues. Based on CD45RO/CCR7/CD25/CD127/CD95/CD27, CD4+ regulatory, stem cell-like memory, naive and central memory cells were sorted.

The rearrangement joins TRBV19 to TRBJ1-1; tentative D call: TRBD1 (6 bases). The clonotype originates from a woman aged 18 to 35 in good health. Material: stem cell memory CD4+ T cells from blood. CDR3 loop: CASSIQGYTEAFF. The CDR3 region has the DNA TGTGCCAGTAGTATACAGGGGTACACTGAAGCTTTCTTT.